This T cell receptor beta chain emerged from a study of cytomegalovirus exposure and HLA in healthy donors. Regarding the study as a whole: A later analysis found TCR association rates differed by HLA locus, highest for DRB1 and lowest for HLA-C. A likely sequencing artifact accounted for one observed cluster of highly shared sequence variants. Later analysis identified a missense DCLRE1C variant that was linked to TCR beta V- and J-gene trimming.

On this clone: The antigen is not known.

The PCR used 60 Vbeta and 13 Jbeta primers. This table comes from immunoSEQ multiplex PCR, and its TCRdb copy is limited to in-frame clones, with some not included. The sample contains tens of thousands of clones, about 68% of which appear only once. Germline V lookup: CDR1 MNHEY, CDR2 SMNVEV (reference sequence). The CDR3 is 12 residues long. V shed 6 bases and J shed 4 bases, with 9 bases lying between them. This sequence joins TRBV27 and TRBJ2-5, with D unclear. This TCR was sampled from a human donor in good health. What was sequenced was PBMCs. DNA of the CDR3: TGTGCCAGCAGCCGCACGGGAGAGACCCAGTACTTC. The encoded protein is CASSRTGETQYF.